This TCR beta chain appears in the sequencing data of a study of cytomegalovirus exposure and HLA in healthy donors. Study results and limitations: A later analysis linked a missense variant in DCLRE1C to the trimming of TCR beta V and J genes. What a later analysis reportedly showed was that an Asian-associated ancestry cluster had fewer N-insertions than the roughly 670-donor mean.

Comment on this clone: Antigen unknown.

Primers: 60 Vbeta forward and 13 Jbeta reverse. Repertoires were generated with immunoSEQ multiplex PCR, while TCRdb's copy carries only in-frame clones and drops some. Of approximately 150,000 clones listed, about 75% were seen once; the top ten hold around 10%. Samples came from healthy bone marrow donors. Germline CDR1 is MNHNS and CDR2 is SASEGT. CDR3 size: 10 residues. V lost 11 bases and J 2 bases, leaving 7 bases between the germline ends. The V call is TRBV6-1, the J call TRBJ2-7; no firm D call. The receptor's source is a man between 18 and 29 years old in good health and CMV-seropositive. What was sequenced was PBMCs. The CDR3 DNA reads TGTGCCGCGGAGACCTACGAGCAGTACTTC. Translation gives CAAETYEQYF.